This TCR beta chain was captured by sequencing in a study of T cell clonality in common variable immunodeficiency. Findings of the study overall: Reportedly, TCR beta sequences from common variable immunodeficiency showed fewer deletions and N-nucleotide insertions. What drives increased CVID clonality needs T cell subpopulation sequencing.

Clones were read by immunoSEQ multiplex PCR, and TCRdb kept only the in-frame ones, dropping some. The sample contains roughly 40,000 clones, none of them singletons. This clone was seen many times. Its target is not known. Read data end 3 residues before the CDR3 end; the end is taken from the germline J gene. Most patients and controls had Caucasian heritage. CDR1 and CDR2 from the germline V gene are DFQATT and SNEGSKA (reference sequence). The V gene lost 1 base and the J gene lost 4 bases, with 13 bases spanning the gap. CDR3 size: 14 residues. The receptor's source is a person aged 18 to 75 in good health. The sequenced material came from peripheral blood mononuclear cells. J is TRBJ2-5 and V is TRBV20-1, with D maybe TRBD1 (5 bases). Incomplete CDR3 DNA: TGCAGTGCTAGAGTACAGGCCTATTTAGAGACC. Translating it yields CSARVQAYLET. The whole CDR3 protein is CSARVQAYLETQYF.